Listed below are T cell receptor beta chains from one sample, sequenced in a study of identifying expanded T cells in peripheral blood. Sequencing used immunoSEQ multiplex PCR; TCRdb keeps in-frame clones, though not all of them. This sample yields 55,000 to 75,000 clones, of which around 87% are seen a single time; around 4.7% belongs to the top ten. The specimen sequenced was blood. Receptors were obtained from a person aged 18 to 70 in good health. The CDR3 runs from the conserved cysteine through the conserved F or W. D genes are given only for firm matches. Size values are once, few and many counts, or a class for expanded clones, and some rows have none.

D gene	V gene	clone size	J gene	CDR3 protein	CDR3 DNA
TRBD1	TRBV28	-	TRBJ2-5	CASRGQVQETQYF	TGTGCCAGCAGGGGACAGGTTCAAGAGACCCAGTACTTC
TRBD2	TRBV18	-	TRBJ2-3	CASSLGTSGETDTQYF	TGTGCCAGCTCCCTCGGGACTAGCGGGGAGACAGATACGCAGTATTTT
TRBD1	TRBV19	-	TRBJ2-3	CASRPTGGADTQYF	TGTGCCAGTAGACCGACAGGGGGCGCAGATACGCAGTATTTT
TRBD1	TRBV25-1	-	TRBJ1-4	CASRASQGDEKLFF	TGTGCCAGCAGGGCCTCTCAGGGGGATGAAAAACTGTTTTTT
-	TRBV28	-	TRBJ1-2	CASSDQVDGYTF	TGTGCCAGCAGTGACCAGGTTGATGGCTACACCTTC
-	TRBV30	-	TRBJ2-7	CAWSREAETEQYF	TGTGCCTGGAGTCGAGAAGCGGAGACCGAGCAGTACTTC
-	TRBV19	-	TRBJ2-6	CASSIQAGSGANVLTF	TGTGCCAGTAGTATCCAGGCGGGCTCTGGGGCCAACGTCCTGACTTTC
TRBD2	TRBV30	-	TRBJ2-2	CAWSGSGRHTGELFF	TGTGCCTGGAGTGGCTCCGGGAGGCATACCGGGGAGCTGTTTTTT
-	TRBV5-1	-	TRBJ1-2	CASSLADRTPNGYTF	TGCGCCAGCAGCTTGGCCGACAGGACCCCTAATGGCTACACCTTC
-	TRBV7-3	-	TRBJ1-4	CASSSYEKLFF	TGTGCCAGCAGCTCATATGAAAAACTGTTTTTT
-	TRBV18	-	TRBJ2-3	CASSPSGTDTQYF	TGTGCCAGCTCACCAAGCGGTACAGATACGCAGTATTTT
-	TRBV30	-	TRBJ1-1	CAWTGRRGPEAFF	TGTGCCTGGACCGGGAGGAGGGGACCTGAAGCTTTCTTT
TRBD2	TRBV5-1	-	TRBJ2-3	CASSLEGLAGYTDTQYF	TGCGCCAGCAGCTTGGAGGGACTAGCGGGTTACACAGATACGCAGTATTTT
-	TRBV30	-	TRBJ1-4	CACKGLEKLFF	TGTGCCTGTAAAGGCCTCGAAAAACTGTTTTTT
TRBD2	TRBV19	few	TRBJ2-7	CATGGGGDEQYF	TGTGCCACCGGAGGTGGGGGGGACGAGCAGTACTTC
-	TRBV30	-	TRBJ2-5	CAYTTGNWRETQYF	TGTGCCTACACAACAGGGAATTGGCGAGAGACCCAGTACTTC
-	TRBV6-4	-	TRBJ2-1	CASSAQGGGGEQFF	TGTGCCAGCAGTGCCCAGGGGGGCGGCGGCGAGCAGTTCTTC
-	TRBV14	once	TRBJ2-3	CASSLSGTSTDTQYF	TGTGCCAGCAGCCTCTCCGGGACAAGCACAGATACGCAGTATTTT
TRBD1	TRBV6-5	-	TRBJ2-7	CASRQTGGINEQYF	TGTGCCAGCAGACAGACAGGGGGCATCAACGAGCAGTACTTC
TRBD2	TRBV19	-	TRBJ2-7	CATTVGLAGGRVTYEQYF	TGTGCCACCACGGTCGGCCTAGCGGGAGGAAGAGTGACGTACGAGCAGTACTTC
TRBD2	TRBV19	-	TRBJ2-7	CASSSSGGLQSYEQYF	TGTGCCAGTAGCAGTAGCGGGGGCCTTCAATCCTACGAGCAGTACTTC
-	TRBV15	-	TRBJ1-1	CATSRVEGEAFF	TGTGCCACCAGCAGAGTTGAGGGTGAAGCTTTCTTT
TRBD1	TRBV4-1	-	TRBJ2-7	CASSRLGQGGYEQYF	TGCGCCAGCAGCCGCTTGGGACAGGGGGGCTACGAGCAGTACTTC
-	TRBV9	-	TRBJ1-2	CASSPPDGSPYGYTF	TGTGCCAGCAGCCCACCGGATGGCAGTCCCTATGGCTACACCTTC
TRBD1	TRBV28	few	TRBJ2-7	CASSLTRPRQGVKDYEQYF	TGTGCCAGCAGTTTAACGCGGCCCAGACAGGGGGTAAAGGACTACGAGCAGTACTTC
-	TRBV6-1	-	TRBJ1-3	CASRGPQGVDTIYF	TGTGCCAGCAGGGGCCCCCAGGGCGTGGACACCATATATTTT
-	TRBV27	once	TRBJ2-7	CASSFYSGTGFEQYF	TGTGCCAGCAGTTTCTACTCAGGGACCGGGTTCGAGCAGTACTTC
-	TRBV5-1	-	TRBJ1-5	CASSLSSNQPQHF	TGCGCCAGCAGCTTGAGTAGCAATCAGCCCCAGCATTTT
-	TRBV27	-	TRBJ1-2	CASSMTGVSGYTF	TGTGCCAGCAGTATGACGGGAGTGAGTGGCTACACCTTC
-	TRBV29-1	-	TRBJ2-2	CSVRPTGTAGELFF	TGCAGCGTGAGGCCTACAGGGACCGCCGGGGAGCTGTTTTTT
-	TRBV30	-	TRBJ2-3	CAWRGRGRGDTQYF	TGTGCCTGGAGGGGGAGAGGCAGAGGGGATACGCAGTATTTT
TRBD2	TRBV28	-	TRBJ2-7	CASSTTGGTSTGQYF	TGTGCCAGCAGTACCACCGGGGGGACCTCCACTGGGCAGTACTTC
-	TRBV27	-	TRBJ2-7	CASSFGNEQYF	TGTGCCAGCAGTTTCGGGAACGAGCAGTACTTC
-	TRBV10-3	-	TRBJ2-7	CAISEERANIYEQYF	TGTGCCATCAGTGAGGAGAGAGCGAACATCTACGAGCAGTACTTC
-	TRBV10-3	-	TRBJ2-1	CAISTGTENEQFF	TGTGCCATCAGTACTGGAACCGAGAATGAGCAGTTCTTC
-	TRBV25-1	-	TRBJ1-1	CASSGGAGEAFF	TGTGCCAGCAGTGGGGGGGCAGGTGAAGCTTTCTTT
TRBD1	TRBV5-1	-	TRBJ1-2	CASSPGQGVWGYTF	TGCGCCAGCAGCCCGGGACAGGGGGTATGGGGCTACACCTTC
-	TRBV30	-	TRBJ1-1	CAWSVGSGYTEAFF	TGTGCCTGGAGTGTAGGATCGGGGTACACTGAAGCTTTCTTT
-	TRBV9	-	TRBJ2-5	CASSRTVQETQYF	TGTGCCAGCAGCAGGACAGTTCAAGAGACCCAGTACTTC
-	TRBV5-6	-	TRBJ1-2	CASSPTGKGYGYTF	TGTGCCAGCAGCCCAACAGGGAAGGGCTATGGCTACACCTTC